What follows is one T cell receptor (beta chain) and its context. The sample originates from a study of tumor-infiltrating lymphocytes in localized non-small cell lung cancer. Clones were sequenced by immunoSEQ multiplex PCR, and TCRdb holds only the in-frame ones, with some missing. The table lists over 10,000 clones, under 80% of them singletons, with roughly 4.7% in the top ten. CDR1 is SNHLY, CDR2 FYNNEI, per germline. Trimming took off 7 bases at V and 11 bases at J, with 30 bases between the two ends. This CDR3 has 17 residues. This sequence joins TRBV2 and TRBJ2-1; perhaps D is TRBD1 or TRBD2 (6 bases each). The sequenced sample was lung tumor tissue. This clonotype was sampled from a human donor with non-small cell lung cancer. CDR3 region: CASKLQEGTGDNVKQFF. For the CDR3, the DNA is TGTGCCAGCAAGTTACAGGAGGGCACGGGGGACAATGTTAAGCAGTTCTTC.